This T cell receptor beta chain was recorded in a study of blood T cell repertoires in COVID-19. Study-level information: Acute and convalescent COVID-19 samples came from the United States, Italy and Spain.

Original handling: Counts of nucleated cells, estimated from reference gene primer amplification, were obtained. Assay used: immunoSEQ multiplex PCR; TCRdb lists only in-frame clones, some missing. V and J calls plus clone size are reproduced from that table; the DNA served to infer D and trimming. The table has tens of thousands of clones, roughly 84% seen once. This clone was seen just once. V lost 4 bases to trimming and J lost 5 bases; unmatched junction nucleotides: 11. The germline V gene has CDR1 MGHDK and CDR2 SYGVNS. This CDR3 region has 15 residues. The specimen sequenced was peripheral blood. V usage is TRBV25-1 and J usage is TRBJ2-7; 7 bases match TRBD1. The clonotype comes from a woman at least 80 years old with acute or convalescent COVID-19. CDR3 bases: TGTGCCAGCAGTGCACCCGGGACAGCAGGCAACGAGCAGTACTTC. It encodes CASSAPGTAGNEQYF.